The 24 T cell receptor beta chains reported below all come from one sample, sequenced in a study of T-cell reconstitution after alpha-beta-depleted transplantation in children (dated by TCRdb to about 2016). The method was PCR. Sequencing took place on an Illumina HiSeq 2500. Molecular barcoding was employed in the preparation of TCR libraries, with unique molecular identifiers being used to normalize TCRbeta repertoire quantification. The public reads were reprocessed in TCRdb via fastp at Q25 and MiXCR, keeping in-frame beta chains. Rows matching on CDR3 protein sequence are summarized as one entry with the most common DNA and genes. Across this sample there are 380,000 or so distinct CDR3 sequences, with more than 10% seen only once. The leading ten clones occupy 3.5% to 4.5% of the sample. The input for sequencing was PBMCs, taken from the stem cell graft. The receptors come from a human donor who donated a stem cell graft to a child with Fanconi anemia.

The chain employs TRBV29-1 and TRBJ2-1, with 8 nucleotides matching TRBD1. The CDR3 length is 14 residues. Germline V lookup: CDR1 SQVTM, CDR2 ANQGSEA. V trimming: 5 bases; J trimming: 4 bases; junction bases outside the gene matches: 7. For the CDR3, the DNA is TGCAGCGTTTCCGGGACAGGCTGGTACAATGAGCAGTTCTTC. Translation gives CSVSGTGWYNEQFF.

This clonotype has at least ten counts. J is TRBJ1-1 and V is TRBV13; D gene uncertain. The CDR3 runs to 15 residues. V was shortened by 4 bases and J by 1 base, with 13 bases between the two germline ends. The germline V gene has CDR1 PRHDT and CDR2 FYEKMQ (reference sequence). The CDR3 region has the DNA TGTGCCAGCAGCTGGGCAGGAGGTGGGAACACTGAAGCTTTCTTT. Protein sequence: CASSWAGGGNTEAFF.

This clonotype has a count of ten or more. The chain links TRBV5-1 to TRBJ1-4; D remains unclear. The length of the CDR3 is 15 residues. The V gene lost 2 bases and the J gene lost 8 bases, with 16 bases spanning the gap. CDR1 is SGHRS, CDR2 YFSETQ, per germline. The DNA of the CDR3 is TGCGCCAGCAGCTTAATTGAAGGAGATCAGGAAAAACTGTTTTTT. It codes for CASSLIEGDQEKLFF. The complete variable domain, with remaining parts taken from reference TRBV5-1 and TRBJ1-4, reads KAGVTQTPRYLIKTRGQQVTLSCSPISGHRSVSWYQQTPGQGLQFLFEYFSETQRNKGNFPGRFSGRQFSNSRSEMNVSTLELGDSALYLCASSLIEGDQEKLFFGSGTQLSVL.

This clonotype was recorded at least ten times. The chain combines TRBV10-3 with TRBJ2-5; D not resolved. Germline CDR1 is ENHRY and CDR2 is SYGVKD. This CDR3 is 14 amino acids long. Between the trimmed V and J ends, which lost 3 bases and 5 bases, there was a span of 13 bases. CDR3 nucleotides: TGTGCCATCAGTGAAACCGGGTCTGACGAGACCCAGTACTTC. The encoded protein is CAISETGSDETQYF.

In its sample, this clonotype was seen a few times. The chain links TRBV6-2 or TRBV6-3 to TRBJ2-3; 7 bases are shared with TRBD1. CDR3 length equals 17 residues. V shed 5 bases, J shed 6 bases, and the junction held 17 bases outside the gene matches. Germline CDR1 reads MNHEY; CDR2 reads SVGEGT. CDR3 amino acids: CASSDLITGATLDTQYF. In DNA, the CDR3 is TGTGCCAGCAGTGACCTCATTACAGGGGCCACTTTGGATACGCAGTATTTT.

V and J are TRBV18 and TRBJ1-1; D possibly corresponds to TRBD1 (6 bases). The V gene lost 2 bases and the J gene lost 1 base, with 11 bases spanning the gap. Germline values: CDR1 KGHSH, CDR2 LQKENI. The CDR3 contains 15 residues. The CDR3 bases are TGTGCCAGCTCACCATCGGGACATGAGAACACTGAAGCTTTCTTT. It yields the protein CASSPSGHENTEAFF.

This clonotype was counted only a few times. The rearrangement links TRBV20-1 to TRBJ2-6; 8 bases are a match to TRBD1. The length of the CDR3 is 20 residues. Germline V gives CDR1 DFQATT, CDR2 SNEGSKA (reference sequence). Trimming at V came to 0 bases and at J to 0 bases, leaving 13 bases not matched to a gene. CDR3 sequence (DNA): TGCAGTGCTAGAGATCCGACAGGGGTCAAAACACTCTCTGGGGCCAACGTCCTGACTTTC. It specifies CSARDPTGVKTLSGANVLTF.

The chain links TRBV20-1 to TRBJ2-3, with 8 bases matching TRBD2. In germline, CDR1 is DFQATT, CDR2 SNEGSKA (reference sequence). This CDR3 spans 16 amino acids. V dropped 5 bases and J dropped 0; count of bases not matched to a gene: 10. CDR3 DNA sequence: TGCAGTGCTCACCCCTGGCGGGGGGCTAGCACAGATACGCAGTATTTT. It translates to CSAHPWRGASTDTQYF.

The CDR3 protein is CASSSLAGSNEQFF. The CDR3 region has the DNA TGTGCCAGCAGTTCTCTAGCGGGTTCCAATGAGCAGTTCTTC. V gene TRBV27 combines with J gene TRBJ2-1, with TRBD2 matching 8 bases. The CDR3 sequence is 14 residues long. The V and J ends lost 4 bases and 6 bases, in that order; junction bases with no gene match: 5. The V gene's germline CDR1 is MNHEY and CDR2 SMNVEV (reference sequence).

The table lists this clonotype with many counts. The chain carries TRBV12-3 or TRBV12-4 and TRBJ2-7; D remains unclear. This CDR3 contains 12 residues. The V gene lost 4 bases and the J gene lost 0 bases, with 4 bases spanning the gap. CDR3 nucleotide sequence: TGTGCCAGCAGTTCCTACTCCTACGAGCAGTACTTC. It encodes CASSSYSYEQYF.

In this sample, this clonotype turned up a few times. The chain joins TRBV7-9 to TRBJ2-2, with D possibly being TRBD1 (5 bases). This CDR3 is built from 17 residues. Deletions cut 1 base from V and 0 bases from J, with 12 bases between. In germline, CDR1 is SEHNR, CDR2 FQNEAQ (reference sequence). This CDR3 is CASSLDRQTTNTGELFF. The DNA for the CDR3 is TGTGCCAGCAGCTTAGACCGACAGACGACGAACACCGGGGAGCTGTTTTTT.

This chain links TRBV6-2 or TRBV6-3 with TRBJ2-4, with 8 bases identical to TRBD1. This CDR3 spans 16 amino acids. The germline V gene has CDR1 MNHEY and CDR2 SVGEGT. V was pared by 0 bases and J by 3 bases, with 4 bases of the junction left unmatched. CDR3 sequence reads: CASSYSLDRDKNIQYF. The CDR3 DNA reads TGTGCCAGCAGTTACTCCCTGGACAGGGACAAAAACATTCAGTACTTC.

The chain links TRBV5-1 to TRBJ2-1, with 10 bases that match TRBD1. There are 17 residues in the CDR3. The V gene end was trimmed by 0 bases and the J gene end by 7 bases; junction bases not matched to a gene: 10. Germline V CDR1 and CDR2: SGHRS, YFSETQ. CDR3 bases: TGCGCCAGCAGCTTGGCCCCGATAGGGACAGGGGAGAATGAGCAGTTCTTC. The encoded protein is CASSLAPIGTGENEQFF. The variable domain in full, completed from reference TRBV5-1 and TRBJ2-1, reads KAGVTQTPRYLIKTRGQQVTLSCSPISGHRSVSWYQQTPGQGLQFLFEYFSETQRNKGNFPGRFSGRQFSNSRSEMNVSTLELGDSALYLCASSLAPIGTGENEQFFGPGTRLTVL.

The chain joins TRBV20-1 to TRBJ2-5; D is perhaps TRBD1 or TRBD2 (5 bases each). The CDR3 sequence is 14 residues long. The germline CDR1 and CDR2 sequences are DFQATT and SNEGSKA (reference sequence). The germline V and J ends were trimmed by 6 bases and 4 bases, with 18 bases remaining between them. In nucleotides, the CDR3 is TGCAGTGCGGCCGTGACAGCGGCATTAGAGACCCAGTACTTC. Translation gives CSAAVTAALETQYF.

This clonotype appeared a few times. V gene TRBV7-6 combines with J gene TRBJ1-6, with 7 bases aligning to TRBD1. This CDR3 contains 15 residues. V lost 4 bases, J lost 7 bases, and 7 bases stayed unmatched. Germline loops: CDR1 SGHVS, CDR2 FNYEAQ. Here the CDR3 DNA reads TGTGCCAGCAGCTCTACCGGGACAGTAAATTCACCCCTCCACTTT. Protein: CASSSTGTVNSPLHF. The variable domain in full, completed from reference TRBV7-6 and TRBJ1-6, reads GAGVSQSPRYKVTKRGQDVALRCDPISGHVSLYWYRQALGQGPEFLTYFNYEAQQDKSGLPNDRFSAERPEGSISTLTIQRTEQRDSAMYRCASSSTGTVNSPLHFGNGTRLTVT.

The chain recombines TRBV6-5 with TRBJ2-1; 10 bases fit TRBD1. The germline V gene has CDR1 MNHEY and CDR2 SVGAGI. Germline trimming cut 0 bases from V and 9 bases from J; bases unmatched to any gene: 11. The CDR3 runs 17 residues. The CDR3 bases are TGTGCCAGCAGTTACTCTGGCGGGACAGGGGAGGTTGGTGAGCAGTTCTTC. Translating gives CASSYSGGTGEVGEQFF.

This clonotype showed up many times. The J gene is TRBJ2-3, the V gene TRBV20-1; D is unresolved. This CDR3 contains 14 residues. Germline V gives CDR1 DFQATT, CDR2 SNEGSKA (reference sequence). With 3 bases removed from V and 0 bases from J, the gap between germline ends came to 10 bases. CDR3 in amino acids: CSASRPASTDTQYF. The CDR3 coding sequence is TGCAGTGCTAGCAGGCCAGCTAGCACAGATACGCAGTATTTT.

This clonotype appeared a few times. The rearrangement links TRBV11-2 to TRBJ2-2; maybe TRBD1 (6 bases). Per germline, CDR1 SGHAT and CDR2 FQNNGV. Trimming shortened V by 5 bases and J by 3 bases, and 16 bases separated the two germline ends. The CDR3 extends over 16 amino acids. As DNA, the CDR3 is TGTGCCAGCAGCCGAACCGGGACATATTACACCGGGGAGCTGTTTTTT. Residues: CASSRTGTYYTGELFF.

To note about this clonotype: A read error may explain this, as a much larger clone is one base away. This chain uses TRBV9 with TRBJ2-1, with 10 bases aligning to TRBD2. The CDR3 spans 14 residues. Germline loops: CDR1 SGDLS, CDR2 YYNGEE. The CDR3 loop reads CDSSVGLAENEQFF. DNA for the CDR3: TGTGACAGCAGCGTTGGACTAGCGGAGAATGAGCAGTTCTTC. The full variable domain, with the rest looked up from reference TRBV9 and TRBJ2-1, is DSGVTQTPKHLITATGQRVTLRCSPRSGDLSVYWYQQSLDQGLQFLIQYYNGEERAKGNILERFSAQQFPDLHSELNLSSLELGDSALYFCDSSVGLAENEQFFGPGTRLTVL.

CDR3 sequence reads: CASSLGTGSNTGELFF. The CDR3, as DNA: TGTGCCAGCAGTTTAGGGACAGGCTCGAACACCGGGGAGCTGTTTTTT. V is TRBV12-3 or TRBV12-4 and J is TRBJ2-2, with 7 positions matching TRBD1. V was pared by 1 base and J by 0 bases, with 2 bases of the junction left unmatched. The CDR3 loop spans 16 amino acids.

The chain couples TRBV5-1 to TRBJ1-2; 10 bases agree with TRBD1. V was clipped by 6 bases and J by 6 bases; unmatched bases: 11. Per germline, CDR1 SGHRS and CDR2 YFSETQ. This CDR3 has 15 residues. The CDR3 region has the DNA TGCGCCAGCACCCCTGGGGGACAGGGGCCGGATGGCTACACCTTC. Protein sequence: CASTPGGQGPDGYTF. The variable domain in full, completed from reference TRBV5-1 and TRBJ1-2, reads KAGVTQTPRYLIKTRGQQVTLSCSPISGHRSVSWYQQTPGQGLQFLFEYFSETQRNKGNFPGRFSGRQFSNSRSEMNVSTLELGDSALYLCASTPGGQGPDGYTFGSGTRLTVV.

This clonotype came up many times. The chain has TRBV7-2 and TRBJ2-1; tentatively, D is TRBD1 (6 bases). The germline V gene encodes CDR1 SGHTA and CDR2 FQGNSA. Trimming pared 6 bases from V and 4 bases from J, leaving 13 bases between. This CDR3 contains 14 residues. In nucleotides, the CDR3 is TGTGCCAGCAGTTCAGGGGTAAGGTACAATGAGCAGTTCTTC. This translates into CASSSGVRYNEQFF.

This chain connects TRBV2 to TRBJ2-6, with D perhaps TRBD2 (5 bases). The CDR3 is made up of 11 amino acids. Germline CDR1 reads SNHLY; CDR2 reads FYNNEI. V lost 4 bases and J 15 bases, leaving 10 bases between the germline ends. The CDR3 reads CASSGGSPLTF. Here the CDR3 DNA reads TGTGCCAGCAGTGGAGGGAGCCCCCTGACTTTC.

This clonotype was observed a few times. The gene calls are TRBV2 and TRBJ2-7; no definite D call. The CDR3 is 12 residues long. Trimming took 2 bases from V and 6 from J, leaving 8 bases between them. The V gene's germline CDR1 is SNHLY and CDR2 FYNNEI. The CDR3 sequence is CASSERRSEQYV. The CDR3 coding sequence is TGTGCCAGCAGTGAAAGGCGGAGCGAGCAGTACGTC.